The 10 T cell receptor beta chains in this list originate from one sample, sequenced in a study of blood T cell repertoires in COVID-19. The table came from immunoSEQ multiplex PCR; TCRdb's copy has only in-frame clones and leaves some out. The sample has 55,000 to 70,000 clones, 80% to 95% seen once. The specimen was peripheral blood. Receptor source: a human donor in a cohort sampled during active COVID-19.

Note on this clone: The DNA is omitted, as the CDR3 cannot be located on it reliably, and the CDR3 follows TCRdb's listing. The chain links TRBV19 to TRBJ2-3; the listed D gene, TRBD1, was not tested against the DNA. CDR1 and CDR2 (germline): LNHDA, SQIVND (reference sequence). The CDR3 has 13 amino acids, counting both end residues. CDR3 in amino acids: CASIQGLQIRSIF.

This clone was found once. In DNA form, the CDR3 reads TGTGCCAGCAGCTCCAGGACAGAACAAGAGACCCAGTACTTC. Translated: CASSSRTEQETQYF. The V gene is TRBV13, the J gene TRBJ2-5, with D perhaps TRBD1 (6 bases). The CDR3 has 14 amino acids. Germline V gene lookup returns CDR1 PRHDT and CDR2 FYEKMQ (reference sequence). V gave up 4 bases and J gave up 2 bases, with 11 bases separating them.

V gene TRBV7-6 combines with J gene TRBJ2-5; weak D call: TRBD2 (5 bases). Trimming left V 5 bases short and J 1 base short, with 14 bases between. The CDR3 loop spans 15 amino acids. Germline assignment: CDR1 SGHVS and CDR2 FNYEAQ. The CDR3 region has the DNA TGTGCCAGCAGCCGAGGGCTAAAAGCCCAAGAGACCCAGTACTTC. Translated: CASSRGLKAQETQYF.

The chain carries TRBV5-6 and TRBJ2-3, with 7 bases lining up with TRBD2. Germline CDR1 and CDR2: SGHDT and YYEEEE. The trim removed 0 bases at V and 3 bases at J, leaving 4 bases unmatched. The CDR3 is 15 amino acids. The DNA of the CDR3 is TGTGCCAGCAGCTTGGTTCGGGGGGAAACAGATACGCAGTATTTT. Translated: CASSLVRGETDTQYF.

In this sample, this clone turned up once. The chain is built from TRBV5-1 and TRBJ2-2, with 8 bases aligning to TRBD2. Unmatched junction bases numbered 1, after V lost 2 bases and J lost 4 bases. CDR1 is SGHRS and CDR2 is YFSETQ in the germline V gene. This CDR3 is built from 14 residues. The CDR3 bases are TGCGCCAGCAGCTTCCTAGCGGGCACCGGGGAGCTGTTTTTT. It translates to CASSFLAGTGELFF.

The V gene is TRBV4-3, the J gene TRBJ2-3; TRBD2 matches 7 bases. Germline V CDR1 and CDR2: LGHNA, YSLEER. CDR3 size: 16 residues. The ends lost 2 bases at V and 4 bases at J; junction bases unmatched: 9. The CDR3 coding sequence is TGCGCCAGCAGCCAAAGTGCGGGAGCCGCCCCAGATACGCAGTATTTT. Translation: CASSQSAGAAPDTQYF.

The J gene is TRBJ1-5, the V gene TRBV27; 7 nucleotides line up with TRBD1. The CDR3 is 14 amino acids. V lost 5 bases and J lost 6; bases outside the gene matches: 7. CDR1 MNHEY and CDR2 SMNVEV come from the germline V gene (reference sequence). The CDR3 region is CASSPQGGFQPQHF. The DNA for the CDR3 is TGTGCCAGCAGTCCTCAGGGGGGATTTCAGCCCCAGCATTTT.

The chain couples TRBV21-1 to TRBJ2-1; the D call in the table, TRBD1, was not verified against the DNA. TRBV21-1 is a listed pseudogene. The CDR3 is made up of 16 amino acids. In DNA form, the CDR3 reads TGTGCCAGCAGCAAAAAGACAGGGGGGATCGACAATGAGCAGTTCTTC. It encodes CASSKKTGGIDNEQFF.

This chain connects TRBV3-1 (or the pseudogene TRBV3-2) to TRBJ2-1; TRBD2 matches 9 bases. This CDR3 has 15 residues. Germline CDR1 and CDR2: LGHDT and YNNKEL (reference sequence). After removal of 1 base from V and 10 bases from J, the junction contained 8 bases not matched to a gene. Here the CDR3 DNA reads TGTGCCAGCAGCCAAGTCTTGCTAGCGGGAAACGAGCAGTTCTTC. Protein product: CASSQVLLAGNEQFF.

This clone was found once. The chain combines TRBV6-5 with TRBJ2-7, with 9 nucleotides matching TRBD2. The V gene end was trimmed by 8 bases and the J gene end by 3 bases; junction bases not matched to a gene: 8. The CDR3 has 14 amino acids. Germline CDR1 is MNHEY and CDR2 is SVGAGI. For the CDR3, the DNA is TGTGCCAGCGGACCCCTAGCGGGATTCTACGAGCAGTACTTC. Translating gives CASGPLAGFYEQYF.